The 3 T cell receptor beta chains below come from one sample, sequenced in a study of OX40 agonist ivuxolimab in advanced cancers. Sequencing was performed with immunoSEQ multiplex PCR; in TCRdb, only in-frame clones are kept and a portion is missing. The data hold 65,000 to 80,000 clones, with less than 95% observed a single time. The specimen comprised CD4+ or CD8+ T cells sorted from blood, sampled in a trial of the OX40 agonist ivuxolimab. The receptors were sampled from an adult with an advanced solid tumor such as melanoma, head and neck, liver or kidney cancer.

CDR3 in amino acids: CASSPFGGNPNEKLFF. As DNA, the CDR3 is TGTGCCAGCAGCCCCTTTGGAGGGAACCCTAATGAAAAACTGTTTTTT. V and J are TRBV7-6 and TRBJ1-4; D remains ambiguous. Trimming took off 5 bases at V and 3 bases at J, with 16 bases between the two ends. In germline, CDR1 is SGHVS, CDR2 FNYEAQ. The CDR3 is 16 amino acids.

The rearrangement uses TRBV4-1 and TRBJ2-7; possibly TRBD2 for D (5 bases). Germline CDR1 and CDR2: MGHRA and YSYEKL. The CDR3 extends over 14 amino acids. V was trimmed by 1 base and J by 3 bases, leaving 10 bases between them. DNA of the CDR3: TGCGCCAGCAGCCAAGCGGGGAGTAACTACGAGCAGTACTTC. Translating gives CASSQAGSNYEQYF.

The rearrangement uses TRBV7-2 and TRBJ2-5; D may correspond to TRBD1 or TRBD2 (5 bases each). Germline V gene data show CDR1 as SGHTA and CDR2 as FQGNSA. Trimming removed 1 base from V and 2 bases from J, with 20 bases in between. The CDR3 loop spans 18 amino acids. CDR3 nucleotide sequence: TGTGCCAGCAGCTTAGGAATAGGGGACCATTTGGGGCAAGAGACCCAGTACTTC. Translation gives CASSLGIGDHLGQETQYF.